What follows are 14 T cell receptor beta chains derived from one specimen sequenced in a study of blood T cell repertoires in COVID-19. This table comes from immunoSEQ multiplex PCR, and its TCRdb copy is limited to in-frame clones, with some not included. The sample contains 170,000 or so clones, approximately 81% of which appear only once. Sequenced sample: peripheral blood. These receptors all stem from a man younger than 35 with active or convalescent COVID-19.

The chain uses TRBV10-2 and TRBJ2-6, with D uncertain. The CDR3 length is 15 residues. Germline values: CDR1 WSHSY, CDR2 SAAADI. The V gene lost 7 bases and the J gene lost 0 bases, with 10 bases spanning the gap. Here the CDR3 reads CASKLRSSGANVLTF. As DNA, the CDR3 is TGCGCCAGCAAACTTAGAAGCTCTGGGGCCAACGTCCTGACTTTC.

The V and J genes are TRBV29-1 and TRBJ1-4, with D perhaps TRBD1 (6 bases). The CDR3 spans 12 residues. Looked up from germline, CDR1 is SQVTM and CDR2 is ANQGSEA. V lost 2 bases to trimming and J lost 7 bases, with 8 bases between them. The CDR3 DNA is TGCAGCGTTGAAACGACAGGTGAAAAACTGTTTTTT. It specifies CSVETTGEKLFF.

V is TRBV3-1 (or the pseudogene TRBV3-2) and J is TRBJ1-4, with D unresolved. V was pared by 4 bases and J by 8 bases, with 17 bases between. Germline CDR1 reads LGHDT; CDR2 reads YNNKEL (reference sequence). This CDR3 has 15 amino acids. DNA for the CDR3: TGTGCCAGCAGCCTAAGAGGAGGGAGCAAAGAAAAACTGTTTTTT. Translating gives CASSLRGGSKEKLFF.

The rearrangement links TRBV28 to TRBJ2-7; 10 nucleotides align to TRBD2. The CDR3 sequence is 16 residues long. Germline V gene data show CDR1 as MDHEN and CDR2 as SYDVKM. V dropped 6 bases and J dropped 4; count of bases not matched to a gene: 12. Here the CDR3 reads CASRPSLAGVLYEQYF. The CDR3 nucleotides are TGTGCCAGCAGACCTTCTCTAGCGGGAGTTTTATACGAGCAGTACTTC.

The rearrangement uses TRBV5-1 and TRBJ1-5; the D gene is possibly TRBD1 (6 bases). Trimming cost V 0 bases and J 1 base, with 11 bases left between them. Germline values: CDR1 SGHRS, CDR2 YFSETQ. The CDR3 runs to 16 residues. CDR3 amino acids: CASSLEGGRSNQPQHF. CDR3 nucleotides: TGCGCCAGCAGCTTGGAAGGGGGTCGGAGCAATCAGCCCCAGCATTTT.

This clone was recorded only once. The CDR3 sequence: CATSKGQGNLQDTQYF. As DNA, the CDR3 is TGTGCCACCAGCAAGGGACAGGGGAATTTACAGGATACGCAGTATTTT. The chain carries TRBV15 and TRBJ2-3; TRBD1 matches 10 bases. The CDR3 length is 16 residues. Germline trimming cut 4 bases from V and 6 bases from J; bases unmatched to any gene: 10. Germline values: CDR1 LNHNV, CDR2 YYDKDF (reference sequence).

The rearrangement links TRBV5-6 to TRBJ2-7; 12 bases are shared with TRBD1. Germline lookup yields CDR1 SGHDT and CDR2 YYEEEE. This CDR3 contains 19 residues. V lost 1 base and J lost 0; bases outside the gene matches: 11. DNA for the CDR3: TGTGCCAGCAGCTTGAATGTCCAGGGGACAGGGGGCTTCTCCTACGAGCAGTACTTC. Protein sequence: CASSLNVQGTGGFSYEQYF. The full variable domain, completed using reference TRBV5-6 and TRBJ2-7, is DAGVTQSPTHLIKTRGQQVTLRCSPKSGHDTVSWYQQALGQGPQFIFQYYEEEERQRGNFPDRFSGHQFPNYSSELNVNALLLGDSALYLCASSLNVQGTGGFSYEQYFGPGTRLTVT.

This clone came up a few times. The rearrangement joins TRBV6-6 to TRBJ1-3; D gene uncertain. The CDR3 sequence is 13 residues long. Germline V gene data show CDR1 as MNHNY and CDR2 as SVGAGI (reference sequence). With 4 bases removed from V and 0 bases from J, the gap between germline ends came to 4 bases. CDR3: CASSLLSGNTIYF. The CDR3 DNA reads TGTGCCAGCAGTTTACTCTCTGGAAACACCATATATTTT.

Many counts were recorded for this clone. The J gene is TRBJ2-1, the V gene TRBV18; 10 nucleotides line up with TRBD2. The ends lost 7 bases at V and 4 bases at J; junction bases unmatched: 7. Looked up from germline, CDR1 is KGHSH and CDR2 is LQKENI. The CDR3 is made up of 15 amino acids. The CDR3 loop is CASLSSGGLYNEQFF. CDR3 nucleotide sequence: TGTGCCAGCTTATCTAGCGGGGGCCTTTACAATGAGCAGTTCTTC.

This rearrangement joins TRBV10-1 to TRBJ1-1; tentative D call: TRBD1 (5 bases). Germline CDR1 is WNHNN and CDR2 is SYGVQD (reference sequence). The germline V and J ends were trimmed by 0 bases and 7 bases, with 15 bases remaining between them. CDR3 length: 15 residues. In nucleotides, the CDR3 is TGCGCCAGCAGTGAGTCTGGAGTTTGGGGCGGTGAAGCTTTCTTT. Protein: CASSESGVWGGEAFF.

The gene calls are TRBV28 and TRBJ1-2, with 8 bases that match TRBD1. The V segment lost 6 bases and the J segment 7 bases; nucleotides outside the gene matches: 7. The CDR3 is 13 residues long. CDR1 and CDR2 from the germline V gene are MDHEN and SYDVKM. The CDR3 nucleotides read TGTGCCAGCAGCAAACAGGGGGTTTTTGGCTACACCTTC. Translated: CASSKQGVFGYTF.

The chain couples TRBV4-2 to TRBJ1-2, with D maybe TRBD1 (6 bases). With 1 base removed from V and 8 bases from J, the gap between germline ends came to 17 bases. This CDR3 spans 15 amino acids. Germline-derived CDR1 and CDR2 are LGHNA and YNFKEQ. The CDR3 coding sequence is TGTGCCAGCAGCCAAGGTGGGGGGGCCATGGACGGCTACACCTTC. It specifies CASSQGGGAMDGYTF.

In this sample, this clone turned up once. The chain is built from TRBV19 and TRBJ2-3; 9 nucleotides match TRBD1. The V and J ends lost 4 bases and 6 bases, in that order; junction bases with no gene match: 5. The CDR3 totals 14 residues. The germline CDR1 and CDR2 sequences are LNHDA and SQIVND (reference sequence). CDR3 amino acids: CASSRDREGDTQYF. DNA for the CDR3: TGTGCCAGTAGTAGGGACAGGGAGGGGGATACGCAGTATTTT.

Here the CDR3 reads CASSFQGYEQYF. As DNA, the CDR3 is TGTGCCAGCAGCTTCCAGGGGTACGAGCAGTACTTC. This sequence joins TRBV11-2 and TRBJ2-7, with D tentatively TRBD1 (6 bases). In germline, CDR1 is SGHAT, CDR2 FQNNGV. Trimming removed 3 bases at V and 4 bases at J, with 7 bases between. There are 12 residues in the CDR3.